This TCR beta chain was sequenced during a study of cytomegalovirus exposure and HLA in healthy donors. Study-level results: HLA allele associations emerged for some 16,000 TCR beta sequences in a later analysis, at 0.05 false discovery rate. HLA restriction was apparent for most CMV-associated TCR beta chains in a later analysis. CMV serostatus stood as the only immune exposure information on hand.

13 Jbeta primers and 60 Vbeta primers were used for the PCR. Libraries were prepared by immunoSEQ multiplex PCR; TCRdb keeps only in-frame clonotypes and omits some of them. The data contain fewer than 100,000 clones, about three quarters of them seen just once; the ten biggest clones take up around 7%. Germline CDR1 MNHNY, CDR2 SVGAGI (reference sequence). The ends lost 5 bases at V and 0 bases at J; junction bases unmatched: 7. This CDR3 spans 16 amino acids. Notes on this clone: Antigen: not known.

Sequenced input: PBMCs. The source is a man between 35 and 55 years old in good health and CMV-seropositive. The chain recombines TRBV6-6 with TRBJ2-3; 8 bases agree with TRBD1. This CDR3 is CASSRGQASSTDTQYF. CDR3 coding DNA: TGTGCCAGCAGTAGGGGACAGGCCTCTAGCACAGATACGCAGTATTTT.